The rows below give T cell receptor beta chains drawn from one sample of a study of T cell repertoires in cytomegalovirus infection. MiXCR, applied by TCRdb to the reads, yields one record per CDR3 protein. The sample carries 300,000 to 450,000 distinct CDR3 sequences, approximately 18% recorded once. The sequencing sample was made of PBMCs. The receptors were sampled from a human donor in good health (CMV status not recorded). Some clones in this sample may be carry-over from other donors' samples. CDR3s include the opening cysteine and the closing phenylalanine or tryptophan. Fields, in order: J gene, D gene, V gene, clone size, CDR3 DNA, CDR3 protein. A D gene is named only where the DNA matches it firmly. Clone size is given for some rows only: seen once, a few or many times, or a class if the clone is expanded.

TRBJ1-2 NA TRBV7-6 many TGTGCCAGCAGCTTAGCGGGCAGGGGTCATGGCTACACCTTC CASSLAGRGHGYTF
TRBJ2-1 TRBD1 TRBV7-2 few TGTGCCAGCAGCCGAACGACAGGGCTCAATGAGCAGTTCTTC CASSRTTGLNEQFF
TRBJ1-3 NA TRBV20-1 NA TGCAGTGCTAGTCCCGGGGCTAACACCATATATTTT CSASPGANTIYF
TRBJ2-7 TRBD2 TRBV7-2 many TGTGCCAGCAGCGGGGGGGGGGGACCCGGAGAGCAGTACTTC CASSGGGGPGEQYF
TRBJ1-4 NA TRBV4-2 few TGTGCCAGCAGCCAAGCGAGGGCGGGTGAAAAACTGTTTTTT CASSQARAGEKLFF
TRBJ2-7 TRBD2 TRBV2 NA TGTGCCAGCATGATGGACGGGGGGTACGAGCAGTACTTC CASMMDGGYEQYF
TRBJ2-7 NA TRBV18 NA TGTGCCAGCTCACCGAATGGACCCCCCTTCTCCTACGAGCAGTACTTC CASSPNGPPFSYEQYF
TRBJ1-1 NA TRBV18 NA TGTGCCAGCTCACCACGGTCGGATGTCACTGAAGCTTTCTTT CASSPRSDVTEAFF
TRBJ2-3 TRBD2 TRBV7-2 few TGTGCCAGCAGCCTTTGGGCTAGCGGGGGGGGGGATACGCAGTATTTT CASSLWASGGGDTQYF
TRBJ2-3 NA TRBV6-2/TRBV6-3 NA TGTGCCACAGGATGGGACCCTTTCAATACGCAGTATTTT CATGWDPFNTQYF
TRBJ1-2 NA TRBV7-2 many TGTGCCAGCAGCTTAGGCCCCGGGCTCTATGGCTACACCTTC CASSLGPGLYGYTF
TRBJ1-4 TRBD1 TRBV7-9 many TGTGCCAGCAGCTACGACAGGGATTTCGAAAAACTGTTTTTT CASSYDRDFEKLFF
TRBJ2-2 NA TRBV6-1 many TGTGCCAGCAGTGAGGTGGATTACAAAAACACCGGGGAGCTGTTTTTT CASSEVDYKNTGELFF
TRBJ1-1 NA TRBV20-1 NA TGCAGTGCTAGAGATCTGCTCTGGGGGGGAGGAAGTACTGAAGCTTTCTTT CSARDLLWGGGSTEAFF
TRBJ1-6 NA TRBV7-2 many TGTGCCAGCAGCTTACGGCGGGGGGCACCCCTCCACTTT CASSLRRGAPLHF
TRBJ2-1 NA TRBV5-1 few TGCGCCAGCAGCTTGTTTCAACAGACTTACAATGAGCAGTTCTTC CASSLFQQTYNEQFF
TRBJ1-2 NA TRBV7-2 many TGTGCCAGCGGGGCGCGGGATGGCTACACCTTC CASGARDGYTF
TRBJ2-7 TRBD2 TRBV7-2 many TGTGCCAGCAGCTTGGGGACTAGCGGGGTTTCCTACGAGCAGTACTTC CASSLGTSGVSYEQYF
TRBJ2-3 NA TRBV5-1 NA TGCGCCAGCAGCCAATCCGGGGCTAAGGCAGATACGCAGTATTTT CASSQSGAKADTQYF
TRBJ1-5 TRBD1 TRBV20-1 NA TGCAGTGCTAGGAGACAGGGGGATCAGCCCCAGCATTTT CSARRQGDQPQHF
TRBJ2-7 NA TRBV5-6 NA TGTGCCAGCAGCTTGGGAGGGAGCCTTCAGGGCGAGCAGTACTTC CASSLGGSLQGEQYF
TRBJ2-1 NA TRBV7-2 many TGTGCCAGCAGCTCCATCAACTTCGACCCGGGGTTCTTC CASSSINFDPGFF
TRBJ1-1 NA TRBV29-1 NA TGCAGCGGGGGCCGATCGGGGACTGAAGCTTTCTTT CSGGRSGTEAFF
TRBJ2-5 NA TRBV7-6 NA TGTGCCAGCAGCTGGATTAGGGAGACCCAGTACTTC CASSWIRETQYF
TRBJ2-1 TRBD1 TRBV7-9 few TGTGCCAGCAGCCTCAGGGGGCCCTCTGAGCAGTTCTTC CASSLRGPSEQFF
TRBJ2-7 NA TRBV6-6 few TGTGCCAGCATAGGAGACATATCTTACGAGCAGTACTTC CASIGDISYEQYF
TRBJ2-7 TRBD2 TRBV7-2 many TGTGCCAGCAGCTTAGCGTCGGTAGCGGGACCGGTTAAGCAGTACTTC CASSLASVAGPVKQYF
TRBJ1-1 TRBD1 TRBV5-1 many TGCGCCAGCAGCTGGACAGGGGGACCGAACACTGAAGCTTTCTTT CASSWTGGPNTEAFF
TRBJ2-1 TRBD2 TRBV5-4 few TGTGCCAGCAGCTCTGGACTAGCGGGGAGTCCCTACAATGAGCAGTTCTTC CASSSGLAGSPYNEQFF
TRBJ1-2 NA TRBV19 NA TGTGCCAGTAGTATAGTAGGAGGGATTTATGGCTACACCTTC CASSIVGGIYGYTF
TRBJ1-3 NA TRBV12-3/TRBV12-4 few TGTGCCAGCAGACGGGGGCCTGGAAACACCATATATTTT CASRRGPGNTIYF
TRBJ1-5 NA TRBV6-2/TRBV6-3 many TGTGCCAGCAGTTACGTCTCCTCTGGGAAGCCCCAGCATTTT CASSYVSSGKPQHF
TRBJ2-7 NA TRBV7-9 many TGTGCCAGCAGTGACAGCTCCTACGAGCAGTACTTC CASSDSSYEQYF
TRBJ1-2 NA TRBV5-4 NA TGTGCCAGCAGCCAGGCCCGGGGGACCCAGGCGGGTGGCTACACCTTC CASSQARGTQAGGYTF
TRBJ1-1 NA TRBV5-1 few TGCGCCAGCAGCGACAGAATCACTGAAGCTTTCTTT CASSDRITEAFF
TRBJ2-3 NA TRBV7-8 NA TGTGCCAGCAGCACTCCCCGAGTCGATACGCAGTATTTT CASSTPRVDTQYF
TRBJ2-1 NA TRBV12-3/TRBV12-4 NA TGTGCCAGCAGGACCCAGCTGGACAATGAGCAGTTCTTC CASRTQLDNEQFF
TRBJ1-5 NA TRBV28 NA TGTGCCAGCAGTTACCCCAACAGGGAAAGTCAGCCCCAGCATTTT CASSYPNRESQPQHF
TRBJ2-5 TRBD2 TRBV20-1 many TGCAGTGCTAGAGATCCGAGAGGTAGCGGGGAGACCCAGTACTTC CSARDPRGSGETQYF
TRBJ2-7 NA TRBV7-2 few TGTGCCAGCAGCCGGGGGGCGACCTACGAGCAGTACTTC CASSRGATYEQYF
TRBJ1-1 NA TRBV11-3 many TGTGCCAGCAGCTGCCCGAGACCCTCCGGCCGGATGAACACTGAAGCTTTCTTT CASSCPRPSGRMNTEAFF
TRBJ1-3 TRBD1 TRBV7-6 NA TGTGCCAGCAGCTTACTCCCGCGACAGGGAAAGGAGGACACGATATATTTT CASSLLPRQGKEDTIYF
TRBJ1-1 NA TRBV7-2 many TGTGCCACCAAACGGACAGTGAACACTGAAGCTTTCTTT CATKRTVNTEAFF
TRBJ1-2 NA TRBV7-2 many TGTGCCAGCAGCCAGCAGCGCTATGGCTACACCTTC CASSQQRYGYTF
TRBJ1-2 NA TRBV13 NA TGTGCCAGCACCGACCAACCTGACAGTAGGGATGGCTACACCTTC CASTDQPDSRDGYTF
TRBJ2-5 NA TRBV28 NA TGTGCCAGCAGCTTGTCTGAGGGGACCCAGTACTTC CASSLSEGTQYF
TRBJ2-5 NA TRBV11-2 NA TGTGCCAGCAGCTTAGTAGGGGTCAGTGGATGGACGGAGACCCAGTACTTC CASSLVGVSGWTETQYF
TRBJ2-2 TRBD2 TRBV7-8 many TGTGCCAGCAGCTTACTTAGCGGGAAAAACACCGGGGAGCTGTTTTTT CASSLLSGKNTGELFF
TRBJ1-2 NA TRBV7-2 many TGTGCCAGCAGCTTCTATGCGGGCTACACCTTC CASSFYAGYTF